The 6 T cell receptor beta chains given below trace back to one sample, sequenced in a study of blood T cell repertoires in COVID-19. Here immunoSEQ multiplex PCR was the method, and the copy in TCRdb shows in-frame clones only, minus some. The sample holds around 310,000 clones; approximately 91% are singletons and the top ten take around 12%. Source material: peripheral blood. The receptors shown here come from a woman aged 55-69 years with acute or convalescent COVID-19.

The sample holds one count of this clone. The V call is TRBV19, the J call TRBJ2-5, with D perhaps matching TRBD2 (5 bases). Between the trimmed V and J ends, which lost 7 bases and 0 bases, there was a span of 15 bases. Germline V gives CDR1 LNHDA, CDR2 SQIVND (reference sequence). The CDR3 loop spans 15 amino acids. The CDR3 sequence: CASNEGKGHQETQYF. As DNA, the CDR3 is TGTGCCAGTAATGAGGGAAAAGGACACCAAGAGACCCAGTACTTC.

CDR3 residues: CASSSGTGYLREQYF. The DNA of the CDR3 is TGCGCCAGCAGCTCCGGGACAGGATATCTACGAGAGCAGTACTTC. V gene TRBV5-1 combines with J gene TRBJ2-7; 8 nucleotides match TRBD1. Trimming cost V 3 bases and J 7 bases; bases outside gene matches: 12. The germline gives CDR1 SGHRS, CDR2 YFSETQ. The CDR3 has 15 residues.

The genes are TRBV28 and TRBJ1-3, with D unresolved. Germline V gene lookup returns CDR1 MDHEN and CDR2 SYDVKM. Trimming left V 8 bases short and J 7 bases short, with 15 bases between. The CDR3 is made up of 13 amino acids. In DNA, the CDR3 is TGTGCCAGCGAAGAGGGTCAGCGGAACACCATATATTTT. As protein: CASEEGQRNTIYF.

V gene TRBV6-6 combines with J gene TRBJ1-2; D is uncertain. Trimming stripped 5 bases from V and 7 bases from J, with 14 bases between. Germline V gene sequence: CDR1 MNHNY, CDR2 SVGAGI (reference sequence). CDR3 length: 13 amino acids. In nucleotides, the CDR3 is TGTGCCAGCAGTGCGCCCGGGAGTGCTGGCTACACCTTC. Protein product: CASSAPGSAGYTF.

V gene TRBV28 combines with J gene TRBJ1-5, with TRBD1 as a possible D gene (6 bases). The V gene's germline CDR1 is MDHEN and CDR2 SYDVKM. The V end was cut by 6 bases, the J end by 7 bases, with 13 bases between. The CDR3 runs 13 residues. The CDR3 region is CASRGGGLQPQHF. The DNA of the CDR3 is TGTGCCAGCAGAGGGGGGGGGTTACAGCCCCAGCATTTT.

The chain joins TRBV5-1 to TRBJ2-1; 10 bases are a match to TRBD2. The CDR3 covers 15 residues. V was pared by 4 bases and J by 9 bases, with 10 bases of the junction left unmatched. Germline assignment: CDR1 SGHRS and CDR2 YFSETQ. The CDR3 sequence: CASSGASGRGSEQFF. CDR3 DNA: TGCGCCAGCAGCGGAGCTAGCGGGAGAGGAAGTGAGCAGTTCTTC. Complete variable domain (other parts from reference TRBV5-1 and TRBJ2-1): KAGVTQTPRYLIKTRGQQVTLSCSPISGHRSVSWYQQTPGQGLQFLFEYFSETQRNKGNFPGRFSGRQFSNSRSEMNVSTLELGDSALYLCASSGASGRGSEQFFGPGTRLTVL.